This TCR beta chain was sequenced for a study of response to subunit inactivated influenza vaccine. The study, taken as a whole, reports: After each seasonal influenza vaccination, few new T cells are recruited, the authors suggested.

TCRdb analysed the RT-PCR reads with MiXCR anew, one entry per CDR3 protein. Of 530,000 or so distinct CDR3 sequences listed, about 15% are singletons. Comments on this clonotype: Its antigen is unidentified.

CDR3 length: 13 residues. Germline V gene lookup returns CDR1 SGHTA and CDR2 FQGNSA. Deletions cut 3 bases from V and 7 bases from J, with 10 bases between. The sequence was obtained from a man in his forties or fifties who received an inactivated influenza vaccine. This material consisted of PBMCs from blood, taken 11 to 12 days after vaccination. This chain uses TRBV7-2 with TRBJ2-1; D is tentatively TRBD1 or TRBD2 (5 bases each). The CDR3 sequence is CASSLSGLNEQFF. CDR3 DNA sequence: TGTGCCAGCAGCTTGTCGGGGCTAAATGAGCAGTTCTTC.